This TCR beta chain was sequenced for a study of T-cell reconstitution after alpha-beta-depleted transplantation in children. The CDR3 is made up of 13 amino acids. V was shortened by 0 bases and J by 11 bases, with 13 bases between the two germline ends. The V gene's germline CDR1 is LGHNA and CDR2 YNFKEQ. For TCRbeta, the library was prepared with unique molecular identifiers. TCRdb reprocessed the PCR reads with MiXCR, giving one entry per CDR3 protein. Of about 610,000 distinct CDR3 sequences listed, under 12% are singletons. This chain links TRBV4-2 with TRBJ1-1, with D possibly being TRBD1 (5 bases). Sequenced here: PBMCs from the stem cell graft donor, sampled from the stem cell graft. This clonotype was sampled from a human donor who donated a stem cell graft to a child with acute myeloid leukemia. In DNA, the CDR3 is TGTGCCAGCAGCCAAGATCGGGGGTCGCGGGCTTTCTTT. Encoded protein: CASSQDRGSRAFF.